The 21 T cell receptor beta chains presented below share a single source sample, sequenced in a study of CD8 T cells in Susac syndrome. An input of roughly 0.45 to 1 ug of RNA was subjected to reverse transcription using random hexamers. Using its own MiXCR run on the immunoSEQ multiplex PCR reads, TCRdb lists one record per CDR3 protein. The repertoire holds 150,000 to 180,000 distinct CDR3 sequences, with nearly 97% as singletons. Sequencing input: CD8+ T cells from PBMCs. These receptors were obtained from a human donor with multiple sclerosis.

The table lists this clonotype with a count of one. The chain carries TRBV6-5 and TRBJ2-1, with D perhaps TRBD2 (6 bases). The V and J ends lost 2 bases and 5 bases respectively, with 10 bases between them. The CDR3 length is 14 residues. CDR1 MNHEY and CDR2 SVGAGI come from the germline V gene. CDR3 in amino acids: CASSYGAGNNEQFF. CDR3 nucleotide sequence: TGTGCCAGCAGTTACGGGGCGGGGAACAATGAGCAGTTCTTC.

This chain uses TRBV12-3 or TRBV12-4 with TRBJ2-1, with D hard to call. This CDR3 has 15 residues. V lost 0 bases and J lost 0, with 6 bases in between. CDR3 in amino acids: CASSLAGSSYNEQFF. In nucleotides, the CDR3 is TGTGCCAGCAGTTTAGCTGGAAGCTCCTACAATGAGCAGTTCTTC.

The CDR3 here is CATSRDQWEGKNIQYF. In nucleotides, the CDR3 is TGTGCCACCAGCAGAGATCAATGGGAAGGCAAAAACATTCAGTACTTC. The gene calls are TRBV15 and TRBJ2-4; D is ambiguous. The V gene's germline CDR1 is LNHNV and CDR2 YYDKDF (reference sequence). The CDR3 runs to 16 residues. The ends were cut back, 0 bases at V and 3 bases at J, with 12 bases in the middle.

V is TRBV29-1 and J is TRBJ1-1; D possibly corresponds to TRBD1 (6 bases). Between the trimmed V and J ends, which lost 5 bases and 3 bases, there was a span of 25 bases. Germline-derived CDR1 and CDR2 are SQVTM and ANQGSEA. This CDR3 comprises 17 residues. The CDR3 reads CSVPHGPSGQYYTEAFF. The CDR3 DNA sequence: TGCAGCGTTCCCCACGGTCCCTCCGGACAGTACTACACTGAAGCTTTCTTT. The variable domain in full, with the rest retrieved from reference TRBV29-1 and TRBJ1-1, is SAVISQKPSRDICQRGTSLTIQCQVDSQVTMMFWYRQQPGQSLTLIATANQGSEATYESGFVIDKFPISRPNLTFSTLTVSNMSPEDSSIYLCSVPHGPSGQYYTEAFFGQGTRLTVV.

The CDR3 sequence is CASSLVGDRAEETQYF. For the CDR3, the DNA is TGTGCCAGCAGCTTAGTAGGGGACAGAGCTGAAGAGACCCAGTACTTC. The genes are TRBV7-9 and TRBJ2-5; 7 bases fit TRBD1. Germline lookup yields CDR1 SEHNR and CDR2 FQNEAQ (reference sequence). The CDR3 has 16 amino acids. V was clipped by 1 base and J by 3 bases; unmatched bases: 8.

This rearrangement joins TRBV7-9 to TRBJ1-3; unclear D gene. Germline V CDR1 and CDR2: SEHNR, FQNEAQ (reference sequence). V was trimmed by 8 bases and J by 8 bases, leaving 13 bases between them. The CDR3 runs 12 residues. CDR3 bases: TGTGCCAGCTTGCCATTGATGGACACCATATATTTT. It specifies CASLPLMDTIYF.

The CDR3 loop is CASSRQGVTNYGYTF. As DNA, the CDR3 is TGTGCCAGCTCACGGCAGGGAGTTACTAACTATGGCTACACCTTC. V usage is TRBV18 and J usage is TRBJ1-2, with D possibly matching TRBD1 (5 bases). The CDR3 sequence is 15 residues long. Germline CDR1 KGHSH, CDR2 LQKENI. V was trimmed by 4 bases and J by 0 bases, leaving 12 bases between them. Variable domain in full (rest from reference TRBV18 and TRBJ1-2): NAGVMQNPRHLVRRRGQEARLRCSPMKGHSHVYWYRQLPEEGLKFMVYLQKENIIDESGMPKERFSAEFPKEGPSILRIQQVVRGDSAAYFCASSRQGVTNYGYTFGSGTRLTVV.

This clonotype was observed a few times. This sequence joins TRBV3-1 and TRBJ2-1, with 7 nucleotides matching TRBD2. J was trimmed by 4 bases and V by 4 bases; bases with no gene match: 1. The CDR3 length is 13 residues. Germline-derived CDR1 and CDR2 are LGHDT and YNNKEL (reference sequence). The CDR3, as DNA: TGTGCCAGCAGCCCCGGGGGGTACAATGAGCAGTTCTTC. Its protein product is CASSPGGYNEQFF.

V is TRBV4-1 and J is TRBJ2-1; no firm D call. Deletions cut 6 bases from V and 1 base from J, with 13 bases between. The germline gives CDR1 MGHRA, CDR2 YSYEKL. CDR3 length: 15 residues. CDR3 loop: CASRKDVPSYNEQFF. CDR3 nucleotides: TGCGCCAGCAGGAAGGACGTCCCGTCCTACAATGAGCAGTTCTTC.

This CDR3 is CASSLSWGSTEAFF. CDR3 sequence (DNA): TGTGCCAGCAGTTTATCTTGGGGATCCACTGAAGCTTTCTTT. The chain uses TRBV27 and TRBJ1-1; D not certain. The CDR3 extends over 14 amino acids. The ends were cut back, 0 bases at V and 4 bases at J, with 9 bases in the middle. Germline CDR1 MNHEY, CDR2 SMNVEV (reference sequence).

The V gene is TRBV19, the J gene TRBJ2-3; 10 bases agree with TRBD2. J lost 2 bases, V lost 5 bases, and 7 bases had no gene match. The CDR3 has 16 residues. Germline V gene data show CDR1 as LNHDA and CDR2 as SQIVND (reference sequence). CDR3 sequence: CASSDLAGAITDTQYF. CDR3 DNA sequence: TGTGCCAGTAGTGATCTAGCGGGGGCCATCACAGATACGCAGTATTTT.

The chain carries TRBV7-9 and TRBJ2-3; TRBD1 might be the D (5 bases). V was clipped by 7 bases and J by 2 bases, with 13 bases between them. CDR3 length equals 14 residues. Germline CDR1 and CDR2: SEHNR and FQNEAQ (reference sequence). CDR3 nucleotide sequence: TGTGCCAGCAACTCTGACAGAAACACAGATACGCAGTATTTT. Protein product: CASNSDRNTDTQYF. The full variable domain, completed using reference TRBV7-9 and TRBJ2-3, is DTGVSQNPRHKITKRGQNVTFRCDPISEHNRLYWYRQTLGQGPEFLTYFQNEAQLEKSRLLSDRFSAERPKGSFSTLEIQRTEQGDSAMYLCASNSDRNTDTQYFGPGTRLTVL.

The V and J genes are TRBV20-1 and TRBJ1-2; D uncertain. Germline values: CDR1 DFQATT, CDR2 SNEGSKA (reference sequence). The CDR3 contains 12 residues. Trimming cost V 5 bases and J 1 base, with 8 bases left between them. CDR3 loop: CSASDDNYGYTF. The CDR3 DNA reads TGCAGTGCTTCCGACGATAACTATGGCTACACCTTC.

Concerning this clonotype itself: A read error may account for a junction end that differs from germline. This sequence joins TRBV7-7 and TRBJ2-1; D is possibly TRBD2 (6 bases). CDR1 and CDR2 from the germline V gene are SSHAT and FNYEAQ (reference sequence). There are 14 residues in the CDR3. The CDR3 reads CASSFLIGGDEQFF. CDR3 nucleotides: TGTGCTAGCAGCTTCCTCATCGGGGGAGATGAGCAGTTCTTC.

The V call is TRBV13, the J call TRBJ2-1, with unresolved D. Germline V CDR1 and CDR2: PRHDT, FYEKMQ (reference sequence). The CDR3 is 12 residues long. V dropped 5 bases and J dropped 8 bases, with 10 bases sitting between them. In DNA, the CDR3 is TGTGCCAGCAGCGTAGTGTTGGATGAGCAGTTCTTC. This codes for CASSVVLDEQFF.

The count of this clonotype is one. This chain joins TRBV24-1 and TRBJ2-1; perhaps TRBD2 as D (7 bases). The CDR3 consists of 11 residues. CDR1 KGHDR and CDR2 SFDVKD come from the germline V gene. V was shortened by 7 bases and J by 10 bases, with 10 bases between the two germline ends. The CDR3 DNA sequence: TGTGCCACCAGGGCGGGGGCGGAGCAGTTCTTC. Translated: CATRAGAEQFF.

The chain employs TRBV20-1 and TRBJ1-1, with D unresolved. The germline gives CDR1 DFQATT, CDR2 SNEGSKA (reference sequence). Trimming removed 0 bases from V and 11 bases from J, with 28 bases in between. The CDR3 runs 17 residues. The CDR3 region has the DNA TGCAGTGCTAGAGACCATTTGACCGGCTTACCTGTAGATGGTGCTTTCTTT. Its translation: CSARDHLTGLPVDGAFF.

This chain links TRBV6-6 with TRBJ1-4; unclear D gene. V was cut by 0 bases and J by 0 bases, with 5 bases left in between. The CDR3 has 15 amino acids. The germline V gene has CDR1 MNHNY and CDR2 SVGAGI (reference sequence). CDR3 region: CASSYSRATNEKLFF. For the CDR3, the DNA is TGTGCCAGCAGTTACTCCAGAGCAACTAATGAAAAACTGTTTTTT.

The CDR3 bases are TGTGCCAGCTCACCACCCTTCACCGGGGAGCTGTTTTTT. Amino acid sequence: CASSPPFTGELFF. The rearrangement links TRBV18 to TRBJ2-2; D is unclear. Trimming pared 0 bases from V and 4 bases from J, leaving 3 bases between. Germline V lookup: CDR1 KGHSH, CDR2 LQKENI. This CDR3 is built from 13 residues.

The chain carries TRBV7-8 and TRBJ2-5; the D gene is possibly TRBD1 (5 bases). This CDR3 has 15 residues. V lost 0 bases and J lost 7, with 15 bases in between. Germline V lookup: CDR1 SGHVS, CDR2 FQNEAQ. The CDR3 loop is CASSLARQGVGTQYF. The CDR3 region has the DNA TGTGCCAGCAGCTTAGCGCGGCAGGGCGTTGGGACCCAGTACTTC.

This rearrangement joins TRBV30 to TRBJ2-7; tentative D call: TRBD1 (6 bases). Germline CDR1 GTSNPN, CDR2 SVGIG (reference sequence). There are 12 residues in the CDR3. Trimming took 3 bases from V and 4 from J, leaving 10 bases between them. The CDR3 nucleotides are TGTGCCTGGAGCCGGGACACTTACGAGCAGTACGTC. Encoded protein: CAWSRDTYEQYV.